The 30 T cell receptor beta chains below were found in one sample sequenced in a study of cytomegalovirus exposure and HLA in healthy donors. The PCR had 60 Vbeta and 13 Jbeta primers. Some clones are missing from TCRdb's copy, which holds only in-frame ones; the method was immunoSEQ multiplex PCR. The data hold 140,000 or so clones, with almost 85% observed a single time. Sequencing was carried out using PBMCs. These receptors were collected from an older woman in good health and CMV-seropositive.

The chain carries TRBV11-1 and TRBJ2-7; 12 nucleotides match TRBD2. The V gene's germline CDR1 is SGHAT and CDR2 FQDESV (reference sequence). This CDR3 has 14 residues. The V gene end was trimmed by 4 bases and the J gene end by 2 bases; junction bases not matched to a gene: 0. The CDR3: CASSSSGRAYEQYF. DNA for the CDR3: TGTGCCAGCAGCTCTAGCGGGAGGGCCTACGAGCAGTACTTC.

The chain recombines TRBV2 with TRBJ1-2, with D maybe TRBD1 (5 bases). There are 14 residues in the CDR3. Trimming shortened V by 6 bases and J by 5 bases, and 16 bases separated the two germline ends. CDR1 is SNHLY, CDR2 FYNNEI, per germline. The CDR3 reads CASREEGSGYGYTF. In DNA, the CDR3 is TGTGCCAGCAGAGAGGAGGGTTCAGGGTATGGCTACACCTTC.

V gene TRBV18 combines with J gene TRBJ2-7; D might be TRBD2 (6 bases). The V gene lost 5 bases and the J gene lost 6 bases, with 17 bases spanning the gap. CDR3 length equals 14 residues. Per the germline V gene, CDR1 is KGHSH and CDR2 is LQKENI. The CDR3, as DNA: TGTGCCAGCTCAATTGGAGGGGCGGTTCGCGAGCAGTACTTC. The encoded protein is CASSIGGAVREQYF.

The V and J genes are TRBV5-4 and TRBJ2-5, with 8 bases lining up with TRBD2. The V segment lost 4 bases and the J segment 2 bases; nucleotides outside the gene matches: 10. This CDR3 is 16 amino acids long. The germline V gene has CDR1 SGHNT and CDR2 YYREEE (reference sequence). CDR3 in DNA: TGTGCCAGCAGCCCGGAGGTAGCGGGGCGGCAAGAGACCCAGTACTTC. It encodes CASSPEVAGRQETQYF. The entire variable domain, with the rest obtained from reference TRBV5-4 and TRBJ2-5, is as follows: ETGVTQSPTHLIKTRGQQVTLRCSSQSGHNTVSWYQQALGQGPQFIFQYYREEENGRGNFPPRFSGLQFPNYSSELNVNALELDDSALYLCASSPEVAGRQETQYFGPGTRLLVL.

This clone was detected only once. This sequence joins TRBV6-5 and TRBJ2-1; 8 nucleotides line up with TRBD2. This CDR3 region has 13 residues. Germline-derived CDR1 and CDR2 are MNHEY and SVGAGI. The V and J ends lost 0 bases and 11 bases, in that order; junction bases with no gene match: 3. CDR3 bases: TGTGCCAGCAGTTACTCGAGCGGGAGCCAGCAGTTCTTC. Its translation: CASSYSSGSQQFF.

V gene TRBV7-2 combines with J gene TRBJ2-1; D possibly corresponds to TRBD1 (5 bases). Germline CDR1 and CDR2: SGHTA and FQGNSA. The CDR3 is made up of 15 amino acids. Trimming took 5 bases from V and 4 from J, leaving 15 bases between them. CDR3 DNA sequence: TGTGCCAGCAGCACCGGGTCTGGGGCTTACAATGAGCAGTTCTTC. As protein: CASSTGSGAYNEQFF. The full variable domain, with the rest looked up from reference TRBV7-2 and TRBJ2-1, is GAGVSQSPSNKVTEKGKDVELRCDPISGHTALYWYRQSLGQGLEFLIYFQGNSAPDKSGLPSDRFSAERTGGSVSTLTIQRTQQEDSAVYLCASSTGSGAYNEQFFGPGTRLTVL.

The gene calls are TRBV6-5 and TRBJ1-5; 7 nucleotides match TRBD1. CDR3 size: 12 residues. The junction had 7 bases not matched to a gene; V was cut back by 10 bases and J by 7 bases. The germline CDR1 and CDR2 sequences are MNHEY and SVGAGI. In nucleotides, the CDR3 is TGTGCCACCAGACAGGGCCAGCAGCCCCAGCATTTT. Encoded protein: CATRQGQQPQHF.

The chain couples TRBV6-1 to TRBJ2-7; TRBD1 matches 10 bases. The CDR3 runs 14 residues. V lost 4 bases, J lost 2 bases, and 2 bases stayed unmatched. Germline V gives CDR1 MNHNS, CDR2 SASEGT. CDR3 DNA sequence: TGTGCCAGCAGTGGGGGACAGGGGACCTACGAGCAGTACTTC. Its translation is CASSGGQGTYEQYF.

The chain employs TRBV4-2 and TRBJ2-3; D gene unclear. The germline V gene has CDR1 LGHNA and CDR2 YNFKEQ. Trimming pared 5 bases from V and 0 bases from J, leaving 9 bases between. This CDR3 has 14 amino acids. CDR3 protein: CASSFEQSTDTQYF. As DNA, the CDR3 is TGTGCCAGCAGCTTTGAACAGAGCACAGATACGCAGTATTTT.

This sequence joins TRBV5-1 and TRBJ1-2, with D possibly matching TRBD1 (6 bases). CDR1 and CDR2 (germline): SGHRS, YFSETQ. The length of the CDR3 is 12 residues. V was cut by 0 bases and J by 8 bases, with 8 bases left in between. The CDR3 nucleotides are TGCGCCAGCAGCTTGGGCGACAGGGGCTACACCTTC. Translation gives CASSLGDRGYTF.

The chain joins TRBV27 to TRBJ2-7, with 10 bases identical to TRBD2. Germline CDR1 and CDR2: MNHEY and SMNVEV (reference sequence). The J segment lost 2 bases and the V segment lost 6 bases, leaving 10 bases of the junction unmatched. This CDR3 contains 16 residues. CDR3 in DNA: TGTGCCAGCAGAGGACAGCGGGAGGGCCGGACCTACGAGCAGTACTTC. This gives the protein CASRGQREGRTYEQYF.

The genes are TRBV29-1 and TRBJ2-5; the match to TRBD1 covers 7 bases. The DNA end favors TRBJ2-7, so the J call may be wrong. CDR3 length equals 11 residues. The V gene's germline CDR1 is SQVTM and CDR2 ANQGSEA. DNA for the CDR3: TGCAGCGTTGCAGGGGGAGACGAGCAGTACTTC. Translating it yields CSVAGGDEQYF.

This CDR3 is CSVEPHDRAVGYTF. CDR3 DNA sequence: TGCAGCGTTGAGCCCCACGACAGGGCAGTCGGCTACACCTTC. The V call is TRBV29-1, the J call TRBJ1-2; 7 positions agree with TRBD1. The J segment lost 8 bases and the V segment lost 3 bases, leaving 12 bases of the junction unmatched. CDR3 length equals 14 residues. In germline, CDR1 is SQVTM, CDR2 ANQGSEA.

This chain links TRBV2 with TRBJ2-1; TRBD1 agrees at 8 bases. This CDR3 contains 16 residues. Germline-derived CDR1 and CDR2 are SNHLY and FYNNEI. Trimming cost V 4 bases and J 8 bases; bases outside gene matches: 13. The CDR3 DNA sequence: TGTGCCAGCAGTGGGCTGACAGGGGTAGCCCAAGATGAGCAGTTCTTC. Protein: CASSGLTGVAQDEQFF.

The gene calls are TRBV28 and TRBJ1-5, with D perhaps matching TRBD1 (5 bases). The CDR3 is 13 residues long. From germline, CDR1 is MDHEN and CDR2 SYDVKM. V gave up 8 bases and J gave up 3 bases, with 11 bases separating them. The CDR3 sequence is CASGRADNQPQHF. The CDR3 region has the DNA TGTGCCAGCGGCAGGGCCGACAATCAGCCCCAGCATTTT.

The J gene is TRBJ1-3, the V gene TRBV28, with D perhaps matching TRBD1 (5 bases). V lost 5 bases and J lost 8, with 16 bases in between. CDR3 size: 14 residues. CDR1 MDHEN and CDR2 SYDVKM come from the germline V gene. The CDR3 coding sequence is TGTGCCAGCAGTAGGGGCCTGGCCGGGTACACCATATATTTT. Residues: CASSRGLAGYTIYF.

The rearrangement joins TRBV4-1 to TRBJ2-1, with D possibly TRBD2 on 6 matching bases. The ends were cut back, 4 bases at V and 10 bases at J, with 17 bases in the middle. The CDR3 has 14 residues. Germline CDR1 reads MGHRA; CDR2 reads YSYEKL. The CDR3 is CASSPSGGTSEQFF. CDR3 DNA sequence: TGCGCCAGCAGCCCAAGTGGAGGGACGAGCGAGCAGTTCTTC.

V is TRBV29-1 and J is TRBJ2-5; no firm D call. The end of the DNA aligns better with TRBJ2-7, so the J call may be wrong. This CDR3 region has 13 residues. CDR1 SQVTM and CDR2 ANQGSEA come from the germline V gene. The CDR3 is CSVRSPAGCEQYF. CDR3 sequence (DNA): TGCAGCGTGAGGTCCCCGGCCGGCTGCGAGCAGTACTTC.

This clone was observed once. The chain has TRBV30 and TRBJ2-5; no clear D. This CDR3 is 12 amino acids long. CDR1 and CDR2 (germline): GTSNPN, SVGIG (reference sequence). V was shortened by 1 base and J by 5 bases, with 8 bases between the two germline ends. The CDR3 region has the DNA TGTGCCTGGAGTGCGGCCAGGGAGACCCAGTACTTC. Residues: CAWSAARETQYF.

For the CDR3, the DNA is TGTGCCAGCAGCTTGGGGGGGACAGGGTCCTACGAGCAGTACTTC. This translates into CASSLGGTGSYEQYF. The chain carries TRBV5-4 and TRBJ2-7; 9 positions agree with TRBD1. Germline loops: CDR1 SGHNT, CDR2 YYREEE (reference sequence). The CDR3 extends over 15 amino acids. The V and J ends lost 0 bases and 1 base, in that order; junction bases with no gene match: 2.

The rearrangement links TRBV7-2 to TRBJ1-5; 7 nucleotides agree with TRBD1. V trimming: 5 bases; J trimming: 8 bases; junction bases outside the gene matches: 6. The CDR3 runs to 13 residues. CDR1 and CDR2 (germline): SGHTA, FQGNSA. Here the CDR3 reads CASSPDRVKPQHF. The CDR3 DNA sequence: TGTGCCAGCAGCCCCGACAGGGTCAAGCCCCAGCATTTT.

The rearrangement uses TRBV5-6 and TRBJ2-5; TRBD2 is a possible D gene (6 bases). Germline CDR1 and CDR2: SGHDT and YYEEEE. Trimming cost V 0 bases and J 2 bases, with 8 bases left between them. This CDR3 contains 14 residues. The CDR3 region is CASSLGDLQETQYF. CDR3 DNA: TGTGCCAGCAGCTTGGGGGACTTACAAGAGACCCAGTACTTC.

The J gene is TRBJ2-7, the V gene TRBV4-3; 7 bases agree with TRBD2. Germline assignment: CDR1 LGHNA and CDR2 YSLEER. V lost 4 bases and J lost 3; bases outside the gene matches: 12. The CDR3 loop spans 16 amino acids. Here the CDR3 reads CASSPTVGGGDYEQYF. CDR3 DNA: TGCGCCAGCAGCCCGACCGTCGGCGGGGGTGACTACGAGCAGTACTTC.

The chain couples TRBV11-3 to TRBJ2-3; D is perhaps TRBD1 (5 bases). Trimming cost V 6 bases and J 4 bases, with 20 bases left between them. This CDR3 spans 16 amino acids. Germline CDR1 reads SGHNT; CDR2 reads YENEEA. The CDR3 nucleotides read TGTGCCAGCAGGCCCCCTACAGGCGCACCCCCAGATACGCAGTATTTT. Protein product: CASRPPTGAPPDTQYF.

V and J are TRBV28 and TRBJ1-2; D is ambiguous. CDR1 is MDHEN and CDR2 is SYDVKM in the germline V gene. This CDR3 has 12 amino acids. Trimming pared 4 bases from V and 5 bases from J, leaving 8 bases between. The CDR3 loop reads CASSSGRYGYTF. CDR3 DNA sequence: TGTGCCAGCAGTTCAGGCCGATATGGCTACACCTTC.

This clone showed up just once. This chain links TRBV19 with TRBJ2-7, with D possibly TRBD1 on 5 matching bases. The CDR3 covers 17 residues. In germline, CDR1 is LNHDA, CDR2 SQIVND (reference sequence). V lost 6 bases to trimming and J lost 3 bases, with 24 bases between them. CDR3: CASSQTGVGHNVYEQYF. DNA for the CDR3: TGTGCCAGTAGCCAAACAGGAGTAGGACACAATGTCTACGAGCAGTACTTC.

V usage is TRBV30 and J usage is TRBJ1-5, with a tentative D call TRBD1 (6 bases). Germline V gene sequence: CDR1 GTSNPN, CDR2 SVGIG (reference sequence). Between the trimmed V and J ends, which lost 2 bases and 0 bases, there was a span of 14 bases. The CDR3 runs to 16 residues. Here the CDR3 reads CAWSPGQAYSNQPQHF. CDR3 sequence (DNA): TGTGCCTGGAGTCCGGGACAAGCCTATAGCAATCAGCCCCAGCATTTT.

The V gene is TRBV11-2, the J gene TRBJ2-4; TRBD1 aligns across 7 bases. The CDR3 totals 14 residues. Trimming took 6 bases from V and 5 from J; bases not matched to a gene: 7. The germline V gene encodes CDR1 SGHAT and CDR2 FQNNGV. CDR3 loop: CASRSDRVENIQYF. DNA for the CDR3: TGTGCCAGCAGGTCCGACAGGGTGGAAAACATTCAGTACTTC.

The chain couples TRBV2 to TRBJ2-1, with 8 bases fitting TRBD2. Germline trimming cut 5 bases from V and 0 bases from J; bases unmatched to any gene: 15. Germline V CDR1 and CDR2: SNHLY, FYNNEI. The CDR3 runs 19 residues. This chain's CDR3 is CASSPSSGSTTSSYNEQFF. The CDR3 region has the DNA TGTGCCAGCAGTCCCAGCAGCGGGAGCACAACCAGCTCCTACAATGAGCAGTTCTTC.

The rearrangement uses TRBV2 and TRBJ2-2; possible D gene TRBD2, 6 bases. The CDR3 contains 14 residues. Trimming pared 6 bases from V and 1 base from J, leaving 9 bases between. Germline CDR1 reads SNHLY; CDR2 reads FYNNEI. Here the CDR3 reads CASSGTLNTGELFF. The CDR3 nucleotides are TGTGCCAGCAGCGGGACTCTGAACACCGGGGAGCTGTTTTTT.